This T cell receptor beta chain came from a study of cytomegalovirus exposure and HLA in healthy donors. The overall study: Most donors, roughly 77% of a few hundred genotyped, fell in the Caucasian-associated ancestry cluster. General study results and limits: Using a false discovery rate of 0.05, a later analysis showed that approximately 18,000 TCR beta sequences were associated with HLA alleles.

Deletions cut 0 bases from V and 4 bases from J, with 13 bases between. Germline V gene lookup returns CDR1 SGDLS and CDR2 YYNGEE. This CDR3 spans 15 amino acids. In the PCR, 60 Vbeta and 13 Jbeta primers were used. Profiling relied on immunoSEQ multiplex PCR, and the TCRdb table lists in-frame clones only, not all of them. The sample totals around 130,000 clones. With respect to this clone: What it binds is not known.

The specimen sequenced was PBMCs. V usage is TRBV9 and J usage is TRBJ1-2; D not certain. This sequence was found in a woman in her forties in good health and CMV-seronegative. The CDR3, as DNA: TGTGCCAGCAGCGTAGAATCGGGGAGCGGCTATGGCTACACCTTC. It codes for CASSVESGSGYGYTF.